What follows describes a single TCR beta chain. What it binds is unknown. This entry belongs to a study of CD8+ T cells in alopecia areata. Study details: Patients in the treated group were given tofacitinib by mouth, 5 to 10 mg twice a day. People stayed on tofacitinib for 6 to 18 months, then stopped the drug for 6 months.

Study outcomes and limitations: The link between baseline CD8+ expansion and response remains uncertain with one nonresponder.

In each case, RNA was isolated and then reverse transcribed into cDNA as the sequencing template. Clones were read by immunoSEQ multiplex PCR, and TCRdb kept only the in-frame ones, dropping some. The profile shows 140,000 to 150,000 clones, nearly 55% of them singletons. As to treatment: oral pan-JAK inhibitor, 5-10 mg twice daily. Sequenced material: CD8+ T cells sorted from blood, taken at week 4, from a patient treated with tofacitinib. This receptor was identified in a human donor with alopecia areata.

The CDR3, as DNA: TGTGCCACCCAGATGGGTGAAGGGTACGAGCAGTACTTC. Its translation: CATQMGEGYEQYF. The chain uses TRBV25-1 and TRBJ2-7; the D is unclear. This CDR3 has 13 amino acids. The germline V and J ends were trimmed by 10 bases and 4 bases, with 17 bases remaining between them. Germline CDR1 is MGHDK and CDR2 is SYGVNS.